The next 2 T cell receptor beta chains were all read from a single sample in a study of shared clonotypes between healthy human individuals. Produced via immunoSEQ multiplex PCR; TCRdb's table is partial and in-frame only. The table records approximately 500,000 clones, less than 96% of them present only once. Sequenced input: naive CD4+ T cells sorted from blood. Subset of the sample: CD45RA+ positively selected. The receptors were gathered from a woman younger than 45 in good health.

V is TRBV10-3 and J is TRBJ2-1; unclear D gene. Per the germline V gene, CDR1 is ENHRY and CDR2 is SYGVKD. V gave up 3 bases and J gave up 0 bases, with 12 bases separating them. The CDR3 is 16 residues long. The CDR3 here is CAISDFDSSSYNEQFF. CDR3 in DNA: TGTGCCATCAGTGATTTTGACTCAAGCTCCTACAATGAGCAGTTCTTC.

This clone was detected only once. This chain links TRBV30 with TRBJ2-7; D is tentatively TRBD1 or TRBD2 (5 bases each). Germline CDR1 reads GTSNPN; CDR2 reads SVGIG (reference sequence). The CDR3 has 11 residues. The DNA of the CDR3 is TGTGTAGGGAATTGGGGGTACGAGCAGTACTTC. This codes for CVGNWGYEQYF.